This T cell receptor (beta chain) was observed in a study of blood T cell repertoires in COVID-19. Sequencing used immunoSEQ multiplex PCR; TCRdb keeps in-frame clones, though not all of them. The sample carries around 69,000 clones, 75% to 85% recorded once. Germline V gives CDR1 KGHSH, CDR2 LQKENI. There are 15 residues in the CDR3. Trimming stripped 6 bases from V and 2 bases from J, with 14 bases between. The sequencing input was peripheral blood. This receptor was taken from a woman in her seventies with acute or convalescent COVID-19. V is TRBV18 and J is TRBJ1-5, with D perhaps matching TRBD1 (5 bases). The CDR3 DNA follows: TGTGCCAGCTCTCAAGCAGGGCGAGGCAATCAGCCCCAGCATTTT. Its protein is CASSQAGRGNQPQHF.